These 25 T cell receptor beta chains share one sample of origin, sequenced in a study of cytomegalovirus exposure and HLA in healthy donors. A multiplex PCR was run with 60 Vbeta primers and 13 Jbeta primers. Data came from immunoSEQ multiplex PCR; TCRdb stores just in-frame clones and leaves some out. Altogether under 200,000 clones are present, around 75% being singletons, with the ten largest covering approximately 2.3%. Sequenced sample: PBMCs. These TCRs come from a female donor in good health and CMV-seronegative.

The chain carries TRBV7-2 and TRBJ1-6; D gene unclear. This CDR3 is built from 13 residues. The germline V gene encodes CDR1 SGHTA and CDR2 FQGNSA. Deletions cut 6 bases from V and 4 bases from J, with 7 bases between. CDR3 amino acids: CASRTPYNSPLHF. The CDR3 nucleotides are TGTGCCAGCAGGACACCTTATAATTCACCCCTCCACTTT.

This clone was recorded only once. The chain uses TRBV15 and TRBJ2-2; 8 bases align to TRBD2. This CDR3 region has 15 residues. CDR1 and CDR2 from the germline V gene are LNHNV and YYDKDF (reference sequence). V gave up 5 bases and J gave up 5 bases; unmatched junction bases: 7. The chain's CDR3 is CATSLLADLTGELFF. The CDR3 DNA reads TGTGCCACCAGCCTACTAGCGGATCTTACCGGGGAGCTGTTTTTT.

CDR3 nucleotides: TGCGCCAGCAGCCAAGATGGCCGCGGGGGCGAGCAGTACTTC. It encodes CASSQDGRGGEQYF. The rearrangement links TRBV4-1 to TRBJ2-7; TRBD2 matches 7 bases. Germline V gene sequence: CDR1 MGHRA, CDR2 YSYEKL. CDR3 length: 14 amino acids. V was pared by 0 bases and J by 6 bases, with 5 bases of the junction left unmatched.

The chain uses TRBV27 and TRBJ1-6; D not certain. The V end lost 2 bases, the J end lost 8 bases, and 10 bases lay between the germline ends. The CDR3 totals 14 residues. CDR1 and CDR2 from the germline V gene are MNHEY and SMNVEV (reference sequence). The CDR3 region is CASSLPGWDSPLHF. CDR3 in DNA: TGTGCCAGCAGTTTACCAGGATGGGATTCACCCCTCCACTTT.

The chain has TRBV2 and TRBJ2-1, with 8 bases fitting TRBD2. The germline gives CDR1 SNHLY, CDR2 FYNNEI. The CDR3 is made up of 14 amino acids. V was clipped by 8 bases and J by 7 bases; unmatched bases: 10. The CDR3 here is CASGRAGAPNEQFF. CDR3 bases: TGTGCCAGCGGTAGAGCGGGAGCCCCGAATGAGCAGTTCTTC.

The rearrangement joins TRBV7-9 to TRBJ2-6, with a possible D match to TRBD2 (5 bases). There are 17 residues in the CDR3. V lost 1 base and J 0 bases, leaving 10 bases between the germline ends. CDR1 is SEHNR, CDR2 FQNEAQ, per germline (reference sequence). The CDR3 reads CASSLDSGSSGANVLTF. CDR3 nucleotides: TGTGCCAGCAGCTTAGACAGTGGGAGCTCTGGGGCCAACGTCCTGACTTTC.

V usage is TRBV7-6 and J usage is TRBJ2-2; the match to TRBD1 covers 10 bases. The CDR3 consists of 15 residues. With V trimmed by 5 bases and J by 6 bases, 6 bases remained unmatched. The germline CDR1 and CDR2 sequences are SGHVS and FNYEAQ. In DNA form, the CDR3 reads TGTGCCAGCAGCGCGCGCGGACAGGGGGCCGGGGAGCTGTTTTTT. It codes for CASSARGQGAGELFF.

Notes on this clone: One end of the junction is discordant with germline, which a read error may explain. V gene TRBV7-6 combines with J gene TRBJ1-1; perhaps TRBD1 as D (6 bases). The germline CDR1 and CDR2 sequences are SGHVS and FNYEAQ. The CDR3 spans 13 residues. CDR3 protein: CVSSPDRTTEAFF. The DNA for the CDR3 is TGTGTCAGCAGCCCCGACAGGACCACTGAAGCTTTCTTT.

This clone was counted a few times. This chain connects TRBV28 to TRBJ1-2; 8 positions match TRBD1. CDR1 and CDR2 (germline): MDHEN, SYDVKM. The V segment lost 6 bases and the J segment 7 bases; nucleotides outside the gene matches: 7. The CDR3 covers 13 residues. The CDR3 DNA is TGTGCCAGCAGAGAGCAGGGGGCGCTTGGCTACACCTTC. Amino acid sequence: CASREQGALGYTF.

This rearrangement joins TRBV2 to TRBJ1-2; 8 positions match TRBD1. The CDR3 length is 13 residues. Germline V gene sequence: CDR1 SNHLY, CDR2 FYNNEI. V lost 6 bases and J lost 6; bases outside the gene matches: 6. In DNA form, the CDR3 reads TGTGCCAGCAGCAGAGGACAGGGCGATGGCTACACCTTC. It yields the protein CASSRGQGDGYTF. The full variable domain, completed using reference TRBV2 and TRBJ1-2, is EPEVTQTPSHQVTQMGQEVILRCVPISNHLYFYWYRQILGQKVEFLVSFYNNEISEKSEIFDDQFSVERPDGSNFTLKIRSTKLEDSAMYFCASSRGQGDGYTFGSGTRLTVV.

This rearrangement joins TRBV5-1 to TRBJ1-1; D may be TRBD1 (5 bases). The germline V and J ends were trimmed by 4 bases and 4 bases, with 14 bases remaining between them. Per the germline V gene, CDR1 is SGHRS and CDR2 is YFSETQ. The CDR3 consists of 14 residues. CDR3 nucleotide sequence: TGCGCCAGCAGCCCACGGGGGGATTTCACTGAAGCTTTCTTT. It specifies CASSPRGDFTEAFF.

The V call is TRBV7-2, the J call TRBJ1-5, with D uncertain. Germline CDR1 is SGHTA and CDR2 is FQGNSA. V lost 1 base and J lost 5, with 3 bases in between. The CDR3 covers 12 residues. This chain's CDR3 is CASSLGDQPQHF. CDR3 DNA sequence: TGTGCCAGCAGCTTAGGCGATCAGCCCCAGCATTTT.

V is TRBV19 and J is TRBJ1-1; D might be TRBD1 (6 bases). There are 16 residues in the CDR3. Germline V lookup: CDR1 LNHDA, CDR2 SQIVND (reference sequence). V was shortened by 6 bases and J by 4 bases, with 21 bases between the two germline ends. Written as DNA, the CDR3 is TGTGCCAGTAGACCACTTTCGGACAGCTTGAGCACTGAAGCTTTCTTT. Translated, it gives CASRPLSDSLSTEAFF.

This clone has only one observation. The chain recombines TRBV18 with TRBJ2-3, with TRBD2 identical over 7 bases. The CDR3 has 14 residues. From germline, CDR1 is KGHSH and CDR2 LQKENI. With 3 bases clipped from V and 1 base from J, the junction kept 1 base outside the gene matches. The CDR3: CASSPAGGTDTQYF. The CDR3 region has the DNA TGTGCCAGCTCACCCGCGGGGGGCACAGATACGCAGTATTTT. The variable domain in full, completed from reference TRBV18 and TRBJ2-3, reads NAGVMQNPRHLVRRRGQEARLRCSPMKGHSHVYWYRQLPEEGLKFMVYLQKENIIDESGMPKERFSAEFPKEGPSILRIQQVVRGDSAAYFCASSPAGGTDTQYFGPGTRLTVL.

This chain connects TRBV4-2 to TRBJ1-6; maybe TRBD1 (5 bases). This CDR3 spans 16 amino acids. The V gene lost 0 bases and the J gene lost 5 bases, with 11 bases spanning the gap. CDR1 is LGHNA and CDR2 is YNFKEQ in the germline V gene. The CDR3 sequence is CASSQDKIRDNSPLHF. The CDR3 coding sequence is TGTGCCAGCAGCCAAGATAAGATCAGGGATAATTCACCCCTCCACTTT.

The chain has TRBV2 and TRBJ2-5; possible D gene TRBD1, 7 bases. V dropped 2 bases and J dropped 5 bases, with 12 bases sitting between them. CDR1 SNHLY and CDR2 FYNNEI come from the germline V gene. This CDR3 comprises 14 residues. CDR3 sequence reads: CASSEQGGGETQYF. The CDR3 DNA reads TGTGCCAGCAGTGAACAGGGGGGCGGTGAGACCCAGTACTTC. Full variable domain (rest looked up from reference TRBV2 and TRBJ2-5): EPEVTQTPSHQVTQMGQEVILRCVPISNHLYFYWYRQILGQKVEFLVSFYNNEISEKSEIFDDQFSVERPDGSNFTLKIRSTKLEDSAMYFCASSEQGGGETQYFGPGTRLLVL.

This chain connects TRBV7-2 to TRBJ2-1; 9 bases are shared with TRBD1. The junction had 10 bases not matched to a gene; V was cut back by 8 bases and J by 8 bases. From germline, CDR1 is SGHTA and CDR2 FQGNSA. CDR3 length: 14 residues. CDR3 coding DNA: TGTGCCAGCGGTCGACAGGGGGAGATCGATGAGCAGTTCTTC. Translated, it gives CASGRQGEIDEQFF.

Regarding this clone: At one boundary the junction diverges from the germline segment, which might be a read error. The CDR3 DNA is TGTTCCAGCAGCTTTGGATCAGCGGATACGCAGTATTTT. It codes for CSSSFGSADTQYF. The gene calls are TRBV7-9 and TRBJ2-3; no clear D. CDR1 is SEHNR, CDR2 FQNEAQ, per germline (reference sequence). This CDR3 comprises 13 residues.

This clone was counted only a few times. The rearrangement joins TRBV6-4 to TRBJ2-3; 7 positions match TRBD2. V dropped 5 bases and J dropped 5; count of bases not matched to a gene: 7. The CDR3 has 14 residues. The germline V gene encodes CDR1 MRHNA and CDR2 SNTAGT. CDR3 protein: CASSPGLDGDTQYF. The CDR3 coding sequence is TGTGCCAGCAGTCCCGGACTAGATGGAGATACGCAGTATTTT.

The chain couples TRBV7-9 to TRBJ2-7; the match to TRBD1 covers 7 bases. The CDR3 is made up of 14 amino acids. The germline gives CDR1 SEHNR, CDR2 FQNEAQ (reference sequence). The trim removed 3 bases at V and 7 bases at J, leaving 9 bases unmatched. As DNA, the CDR3 is TGTGCCAGCAGCTTTTTAACAGGGGTGGGGGAGCAGTACTTC. It encodes CASSFLTGVGEQYF.

This chain uses TRBV15 with TRBJ2-1; weak D call: TRBD2 (6 bases). CDR1 and CDR2 (germline): LNHNV, YYDKDF (reference sequence). The V end lost 0 bases, the J end lost 4 bases, and 10 bases lay between the germline ends. The CDR3 covers 15 residues. In nucleotides, the CDR3 is TGTGCCACCAGCAGAGAAGGGGAGGTTTACAATGAGCAGTTCTTC. It codes for CATSREGEVYNEQFF.

J is TRBJ2-1 and V is TRBV29-1; D is possibly TRBD2 (6 bases). The V gene lost 6 bases and the J gene lost 9 bases, with 15 bases spanning the gap. CDR3 length equals 12 residues. Per germline, CDR1 SQVTM and CDR2 ANQGSEA. This chain's CDR3 is CSVRDSWGEQFF. The CDR3 nucleotides read TGCAGCGTGAGGGACTCTTGGGGTGAGCAGTTCTTC.

The rearrangement joins TRBV4-3 to TRBJ2-7; a possible D gene is TRBD2 (6 bases). The germline V gene encodes CDR1 LGHNA and CDR2 YSLEER. V was trimmed by 0 bases and J by 3 bases, leaving 15 bases between them. This CDR3 contains 16 residues. CDR3 coding DNA: TGCGCCAGCAGCCAAGAGGGAGGCCTAGCAGTCTACGAGCAGTACTTC. Its protein is CASSQEGGLAVYEQYF.

This sequence joins TRBV6-6 and TRBJ2-1; 7 bases agree with TRBD2. The J segment lost 9 bases and the V segment lost 4 bases, leaving 3 bases of the junction unmatched. The germline gives CDR1 MNHNY, CDR2 SVGAGI (reference sequence). The CDR3 sequence is 12 residues long. The DNA of the CDR3 is TGTGCCAGCAGTTCGACTAGCCTTGAGCAGTTCTTC. It yields the protein CASSSTSLEQFF.

This clone was seen only once. The rearrangement links TRBV2 to TRBJ1-1, with TRBD1 matching 8 bases. Germline V gives CDR1 SNHLY, CDR2 FYNNEI. The V segment lost 7 bases and the J segment 11 bases; nucleotides outside the gene matches: 9. The CDR3 runs to 12 residues. The CDR3, as DNA: TGTGCCAGCACGAGGGACAGGAGGGAGGCTTTCTTT. As protein: CASTRDRREAFF.